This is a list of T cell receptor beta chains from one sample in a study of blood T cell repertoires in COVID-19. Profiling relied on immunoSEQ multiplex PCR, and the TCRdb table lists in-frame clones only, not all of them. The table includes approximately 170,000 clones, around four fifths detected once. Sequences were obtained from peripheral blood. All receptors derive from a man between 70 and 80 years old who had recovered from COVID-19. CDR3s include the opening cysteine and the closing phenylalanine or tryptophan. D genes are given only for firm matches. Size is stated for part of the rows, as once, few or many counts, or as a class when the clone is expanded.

DNA: TGTGCCAGCAGCGTAGGTGCTAGCGGTAGGGAGACCCAGTACTTC
CDR3: CASSVGASGRETQYF
size: -
D: TRBD2
J: TRBJ2-5
V: TRBV9

DNA: TGTGCCAGCACCCGGGACTCCCGCCAAGATGAGCAGTTCTTC
CDR3: CASTRDSRQDEQFF
size: -
D: -
J: TRBJ2-1
V: TRBV27

DNA: TGCAGCGTTCGAGCGGGAGGCTCCTACAATGAGCAGTTCTTC
CDR3: CSVRAGGSYNEQFF
size: -
D: TRBD2
J: TRBJ2-1
V: TRBV29-1

DNA: TGTGCCAGCAGCCCGACAGGGTCTGCCTACAATGAGCAGTTCTTC
CDR3: CASSPTGSAYNEQFF
size: -
D: TRBD1
J: TRBJ2-1
V: TRBV9

DNA: TGCGCCAGCAGCAGACTAGCGCAGTACAATGAGCAGTTCTTC
CDR3: CASSRLAQYNEQFF
size: -
D: TRBD2
J: TRBJ2-1
V: TRBV5-1

DNA: TGTGCCAGTAGGGACTTGGGGGGACAGGGCAGGGATGAGCAGTTCTTC
CDR3: CASRDLGGQGRDEQFF
size: -
D: TRBD1
J: TRBJ2-1
V: TRBV19

DNA: TGTGCCAGCAGCTTGGGGACAGGGGGTTTGGGGGACAATGAGCAGTTCTTC
CDR3: CASSLGTGGLGDNEQFF
size: -
D: TRBD1
J: TRBJ2-1
V: TRBV11-3

DNA: TGTGCCAGCAGCTTTCACCCGGGACAGGGGGCGACAGGGGCCAACGTCCTGACTTTC
CDR3: CASSFHPGQGATGANVLTF
size: -
D: TRBD1
J: TRBJ2-6
V: TRBV5-5

DNA: TGTGCCAGCAGCCCCAGGGGGACTAGCGGGGTTTACGAGCAGTACTTC
CDR3: CASSPRGTSGVYEQYF
size: -
D: TRBD2
J: TRBJ2-7
V: TRBV7-9

DNA: TGCGCCAGCAGCCAAGAAGCAGGGGAACGCTACACCTTC
CDR3: CASSQEAGERYTF
size: -
D: -
J: TRBJ1-2
V: TRBV4-3

DNA: TGTGCCAGCAGTCGTCGGACTAGCGGGGACGGGGAGCTGTTTTTT
CDR3: CASSRRTSGDGELFF
size: once
D: TRBD2
J: TRBJ2-2
V: TRBV6-5

DNA: TGCGCCAGCAGCTTGGGTGGGACAGGGAATGAAAAACTGTTTTTT
CDR3: CASSLGGTGNEKLFF
size: once
D: TRBD1
J: TRBJ1-4
V: TRBV5-1

DNA: TGTGCCAGCAGTACTCCCACAAGGGGGCAGGATGGCTACACCTTC
CDR3: CASSTPTRGQDGYTF
size: -
D: TRBD1
J: TRBJ1-2
V: TRBV6-2/TRBV6-3

DNA: TGTGCCAGCAGCCCTAGCGGAGATCCCTACAATGAGCAGTTCTTC
CDR3: CASSPSGDPYNEQFF
size: once
D: TRBD2
J: TRBJ2-1
V: TRBV27

DNA: TGTGCCAGCAGAGAGGATGGTGAGCAGTTCTTC
CDR3: CASREDGEQFF
size: -
D: -
J: TRBJ2-1
V: TRBV6-5

DNA: TGTGCCAGCAGCTTAGCGACTAGCGGGAGCCGCTACGAGCAGTACTTC
CDR3: CASSLATSGSRYEQYF
size: -
D: TRBD2
J: TRBJ2-7
V: TRBV7-9

DNA: TGTGCCAGCAGCTTAGGTAGCGCGGGGCTCGAGCAGTACTTC
CDR3: CASSLGSAGLEQYF
size: -
D: -
J: TRBJ2-7
V: TRBV7-2

DNA: TGTGCCAGCAGCTTAGGGACCCAGGGGGAGCAGTTCTTC
CDR3: CASSLGTQGEQFF
size: -
D: -
J: TRBJ2-1
V: TRBV7-2

DNA: TGTGCTAGCAGCTTAGGGGCTAACAGGGGAACGGAGACCCAGTACTTC
CDR3: CASSLGANRGTETQYF
size: medium-sized
D: TRBD1
J: TRBJ2-5
V: TRBV7-7

DNA: TGTGCCAGCAGTTTTGGGACAGGGAACTATGGCTACACCTTC
CDR3: CASSFGTGNYGYTF
size: -
D: TRBD1
J: TRBJ1-2
V: TRBV6-5

DNA: TGTGCCAGCTCACCCAACTATGGGACGGACAGCACATCTAATGAAAAACTGTTTTTT
CDR3: CASSPNYGTDSTSNEKLFF
size: -
D: -
J: TRBJ1-4
V: TRBV18

DNA: TGTGCCAGCAGCTACAAGCCACTAGCGGGAGGCCTTACCGGGGAGCTGTTTTTT
CDR3: CASSYKPLAGGLTGELFF
size: -
D: TRBD2
J: TRBJ2-2
V: TRBV6-4

DNA: TGTGCCAGCAGCTTAGGGCGGTTAGCGGGCGGGAATGAGCAGTTCTTC
CDR3: CASSLGRLAGGNEQFF
size: -
D: TRBD2
J: TRBJ2-1
V: TRBV7-2

DNA: TGCGCCAGCAGCTCCTCCCACCTGCCAGTGAACACTGAAGCTTTCTTT
CDR3: CASSSSHLPVNTEAFF
size: once
D: -
J: TRBJ1-1
V: TRBV5-1

DNA: TGTGCCAGCTCAAGCGGGAGTAGCAATGAGCAGTTCTTC
CDR3: CASSSGSSNEQFF
size: -
D: TRBD2
J: TRBJ2-1
V: TRBV18